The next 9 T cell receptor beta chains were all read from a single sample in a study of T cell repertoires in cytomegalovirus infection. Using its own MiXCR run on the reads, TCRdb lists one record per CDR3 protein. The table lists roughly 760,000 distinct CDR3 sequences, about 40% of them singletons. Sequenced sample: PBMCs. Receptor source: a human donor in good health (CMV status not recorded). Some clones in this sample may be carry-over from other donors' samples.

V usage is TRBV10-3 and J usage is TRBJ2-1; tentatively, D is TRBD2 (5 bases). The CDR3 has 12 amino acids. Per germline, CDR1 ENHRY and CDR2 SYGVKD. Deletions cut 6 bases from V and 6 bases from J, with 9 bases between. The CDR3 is CAISPLANEQFF. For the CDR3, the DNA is TGTGCCATCAGCCCGCTAGCCAATGAGCAGTTCTTC.

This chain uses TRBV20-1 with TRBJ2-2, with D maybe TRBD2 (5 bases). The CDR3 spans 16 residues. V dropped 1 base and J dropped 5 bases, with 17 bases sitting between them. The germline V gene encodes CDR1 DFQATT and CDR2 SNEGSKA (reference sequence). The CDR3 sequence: CSARGLWEMETGELFF. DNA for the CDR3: TGCAGTGCTAGAGGGTTATGGGAGATGGAGACCGGGGAGCTGTTTTTT.

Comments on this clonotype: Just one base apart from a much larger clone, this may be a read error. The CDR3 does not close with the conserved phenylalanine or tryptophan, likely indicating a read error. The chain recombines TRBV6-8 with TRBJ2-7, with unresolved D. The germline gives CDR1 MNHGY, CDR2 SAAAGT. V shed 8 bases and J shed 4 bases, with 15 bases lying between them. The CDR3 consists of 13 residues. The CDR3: CASGLFAAYEQYL. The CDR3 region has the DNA TGTGCCAGCGGCCTCTTCGCCGCTTACGAGCAGTACTTA.

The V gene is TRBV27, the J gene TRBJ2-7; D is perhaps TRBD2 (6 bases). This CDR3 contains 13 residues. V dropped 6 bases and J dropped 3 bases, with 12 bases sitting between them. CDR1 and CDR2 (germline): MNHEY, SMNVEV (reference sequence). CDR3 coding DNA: TGTGCCAGCAGATCCGGGACTGGCTACGAGCAGTACTTC. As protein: CASRSGTGYEQYF.

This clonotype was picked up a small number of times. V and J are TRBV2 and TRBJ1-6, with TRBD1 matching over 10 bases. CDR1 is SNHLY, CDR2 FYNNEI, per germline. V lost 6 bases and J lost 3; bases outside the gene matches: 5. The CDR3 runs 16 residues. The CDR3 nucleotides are TGTGCCAGCAGGGGTTGGGACAGGGGCTATAATTCACCCCTCCACTTT. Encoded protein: CASRGWDRGYNSPLHF.

In nucleotides, the CDR3 is TGCGCCAGCAGCCTCGACCCAGGGCCGCTGTTCGTAAGCTCCTACAATGAGCAGTTCTTC. This sequence encodes CASSLDPGPLFVSSYNEQFF. The chain uses TRBV4-1 and TRBJ2-1, with D possibly TRBD1 on 5 matching bases. This CDR3 region has 20 residues. Germline V CDR1 and CDR2: MGHRA, YSYEKL. Trimming shortened V by 4 bases and J by 0 bases, and 25 bases separated the two germline ends.

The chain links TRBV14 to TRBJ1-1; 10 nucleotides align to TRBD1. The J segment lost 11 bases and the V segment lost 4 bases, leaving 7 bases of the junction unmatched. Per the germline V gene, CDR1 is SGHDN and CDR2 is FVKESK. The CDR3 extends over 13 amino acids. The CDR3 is CASSRDRGLWAFF. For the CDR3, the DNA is TGTGCCAGCAGCCGAGACAGGGGGCTCTGGGCTTTCTTT. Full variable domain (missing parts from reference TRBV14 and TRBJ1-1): EAGVTQFPSHSVIEKGQTVTLRCDPISGHDNLYWYRRVMGKEIKFLLHFVKESKQDESGMPNNRFLAERTGGTYSTLKVQPAELEDSGVYFCASSRDRGLWAFFGQGTRLTVV.

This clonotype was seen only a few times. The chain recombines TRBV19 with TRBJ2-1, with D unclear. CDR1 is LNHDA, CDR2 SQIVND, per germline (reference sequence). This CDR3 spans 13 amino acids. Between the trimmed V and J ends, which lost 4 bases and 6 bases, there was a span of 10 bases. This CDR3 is CASSSWTLNEQFF. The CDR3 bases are TGTGCCAGTAGTAGCTGGACGCTCAATGAGCAGTTCTTC. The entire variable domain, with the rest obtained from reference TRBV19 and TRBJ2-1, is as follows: DGGITQSPKYLFRKEGQNVTLSCEQNLNHDAMYWYRQDPGQGLRLIYYSQIVNDFQKGDIAEGYSVSREKKESFPLTVTSAQKNPTAFYLCASSSWTLNEQFFGPGTRLTVL.

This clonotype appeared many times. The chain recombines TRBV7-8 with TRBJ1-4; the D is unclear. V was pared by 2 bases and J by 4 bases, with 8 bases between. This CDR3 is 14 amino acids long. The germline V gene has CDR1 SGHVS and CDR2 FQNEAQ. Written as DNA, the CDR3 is TGTGCCAGCAGCTTACAAGGGTTTAATGAAAAACTGTTTTTT. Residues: CASSLQGFNEKLFF.